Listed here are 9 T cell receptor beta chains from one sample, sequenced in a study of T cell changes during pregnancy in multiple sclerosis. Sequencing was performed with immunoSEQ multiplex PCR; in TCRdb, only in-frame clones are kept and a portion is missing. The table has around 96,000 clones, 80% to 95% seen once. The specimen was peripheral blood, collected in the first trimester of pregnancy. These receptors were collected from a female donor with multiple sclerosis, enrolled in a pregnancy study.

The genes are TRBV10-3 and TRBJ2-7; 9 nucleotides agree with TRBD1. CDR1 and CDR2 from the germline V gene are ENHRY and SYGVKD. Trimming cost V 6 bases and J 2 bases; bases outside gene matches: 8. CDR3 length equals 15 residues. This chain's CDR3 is CAIRPGQGTTYEQYF. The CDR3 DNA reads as TGTGCCATCAGACCCGGACAGGGGACTACCTACGAGCAGTACTTC.

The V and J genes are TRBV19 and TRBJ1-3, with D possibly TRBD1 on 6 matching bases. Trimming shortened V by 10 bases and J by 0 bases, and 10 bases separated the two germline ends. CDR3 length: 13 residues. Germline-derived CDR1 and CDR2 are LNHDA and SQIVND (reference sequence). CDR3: CATRTVSGNTIYF. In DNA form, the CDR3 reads TGTGCCACTCGGACAGTCTCTGGAAACACCATATATTTT.

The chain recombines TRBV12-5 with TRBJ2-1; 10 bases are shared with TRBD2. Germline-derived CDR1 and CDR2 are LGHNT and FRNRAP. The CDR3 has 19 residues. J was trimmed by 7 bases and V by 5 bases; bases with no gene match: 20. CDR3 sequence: CASGPLGLAGAPYRNEQFF. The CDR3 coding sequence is TGTGCTAGTGGTCCCCTCGGGCTAGCGGGGGCCCCCTATCGGAATGAGCAGTTCTTC.

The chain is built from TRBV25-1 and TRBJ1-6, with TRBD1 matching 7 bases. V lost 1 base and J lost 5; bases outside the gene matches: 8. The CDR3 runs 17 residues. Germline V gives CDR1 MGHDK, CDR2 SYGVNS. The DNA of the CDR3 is TGTGCCAGCAGTGAATCGAGGGCCGGGACAGATAATTCACCCCTCCACTTT. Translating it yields CASSESRAGTDNSPLHF.

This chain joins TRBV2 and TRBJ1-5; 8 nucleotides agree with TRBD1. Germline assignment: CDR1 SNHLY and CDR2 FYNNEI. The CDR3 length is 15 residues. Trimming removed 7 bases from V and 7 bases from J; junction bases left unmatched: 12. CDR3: CASTLLDRARQPQHF. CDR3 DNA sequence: TGTGCCAGCACCCTGTTGGACAGGGCTAGGCAGCCCCAGCATTTT.

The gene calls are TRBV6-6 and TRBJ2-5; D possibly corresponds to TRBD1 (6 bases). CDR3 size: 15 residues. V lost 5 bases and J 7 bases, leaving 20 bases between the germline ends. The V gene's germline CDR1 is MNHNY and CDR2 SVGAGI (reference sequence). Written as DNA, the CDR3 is TGTGCCAGCAGTCCCGCCGAAATTAAAGGGGGGACCCAGTACTTC. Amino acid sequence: CASSPAEIKGGTQYF.

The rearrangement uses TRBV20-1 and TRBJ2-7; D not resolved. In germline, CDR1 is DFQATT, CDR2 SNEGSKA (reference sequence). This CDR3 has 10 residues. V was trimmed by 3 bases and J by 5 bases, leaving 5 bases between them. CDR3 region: CSASGDEQYF. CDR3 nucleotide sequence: TGCAGTGCTAGTGGAGACGAGCAGTACTTC.

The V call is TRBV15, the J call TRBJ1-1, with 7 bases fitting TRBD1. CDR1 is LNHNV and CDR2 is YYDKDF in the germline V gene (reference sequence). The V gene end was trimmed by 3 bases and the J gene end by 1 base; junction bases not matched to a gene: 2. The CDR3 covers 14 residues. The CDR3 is CATSRWTGNTEAFF. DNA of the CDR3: TGTGCCACCAGCAGGTGGACAGGGAACACTGAAGCTTTCTTT.

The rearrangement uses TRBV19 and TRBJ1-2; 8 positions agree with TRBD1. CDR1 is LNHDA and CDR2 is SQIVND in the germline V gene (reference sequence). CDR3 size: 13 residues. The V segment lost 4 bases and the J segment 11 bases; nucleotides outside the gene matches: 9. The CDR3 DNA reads TGTGCCAGTAGTACCATGGGACAGGAAAGATACACCTTC. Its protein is CASSTMGQERYTF.